This TCR beta chain was retrieved from a study of T cell responses to AZD1222 COVID-19 vaccine. Sequencing used immunoSEQ multiplex PCR; TCRdb keeps in-frame clones, though not all of them. The sample yields 90,000 to 150,000 clones, about 85% seen once. The study, taken as a whole, reports: White British ancestry dominated among donors, who included more females, and clonal diversity was possibly underestimated. Close to half of spike-specific TCRs reportedly recognize unmutated variant regions.

Concerning this clone: What it recognizes is unknown.

The sample was peripheral blood, taken on day 0 of AZD1222 vaccination. The source is an adult in good health.

Here the CDR3 reads CASAPGQGNTGELFF. CDR3 sequence (DNA): TGCGCCAGCGCGCCGGGACAGGGTAACACCGGGGAGCTGTTTTTT. The chain couples TRBV5-1 to TRBJ2-2, with TRBD1 identical over 9 bases. Per the germline V gene, CDR1 is SGHRS and CDR2 is YFSETQ. Germline trimming cut 7 bases from V and 2 bases from J; bases unmatched to any gene: 6. This CDR3 is 15 amino acids long.